This T cell receptor beta chain appears in the sequencing data of a study of blood T cell repertoires in COVID-19. Study-level information: Some COVID-19 samples were acute and others convalescent; all came from the United States, Italy and Spain. Sources were T cells, B-cell-depleted T cells, or PBMCs; the material itself was cDNA or gDNA.

The authors' processing: Researchers report that nucleated cell counts were estimated from reference gene primer amplification. Sequenced by immunoSEQ multiplex PCR; TCRdb stores in-frame clones only, minus some. V, J and clone size were drawn from that table, and D and trimming were deduced from the DNA. The table has under 300,000 clones, about 82% seen once. V lost 3 bases to trimming and J lost 6 bases; unmatched junction nucleotides: 1. This CDR3 contains 12 residues. Germline loops: CDR1 SGHTA, CDR2 FQGNSA. The clonotype was recovered from a man aged 80 or over with acute or convalescent COVID-19. The chain carries TRBV7-2 and TRBJ2-5; TRBD2 agrees at 7 bases. Sequencing was carried out using peripheral blood. The CDR3 coding sequence is TGTGCCAGCAGCTTCGGGGGGAAGACCCAGTACTTC. This encodes CASSFGGKTQYF.